The subject of this entry is one T cell receptor beta chain. This table comes from immunoSEQ multiplex PCR, and its TCRdb copy is limited to in-frame clones, with some not included. The repertoire holds 90,000 to 100,000 clones, roughly 86% seen once, with about 2% in the top ten. This sample is drawn from a study of control samples from healthy donors and cancer patients. With 2 bases removed from V and 0 bases from J, the gap between germline ends came to 8 bases. From germline, CDR1 is LNHDA and CDR2 SQIVND (reference sequence). The length of the CDR3 is 15 residues. This rearrangement joins TRBV19 to TRBJ1-3, with a tentative D call TRBD1 (6 bases). This TCR came from a man aged 60 to 69 in good health. The specimen was blood. The CDR3 DNA reads TGTGCCAGTAGTATAAACAGGGTCTCTGGAAACACCATATATTTT. Translating gives CASSINRVSGNTIYF.